Given below is one T cell receptor (beta chain) in context. Its binding antigen is unknown. No per-base quality is available; no much larger clone lies one base away. Per the publication, the time point label means: baseline before first vaccination. The vaccinee samples were drawn from two UK trials, COV001 and COV002, one of which was a single-blind randomized controlled phase 2/3 trial testing AZD1222 (ChAdOx1 nCoV-19) in healthy adults. Trial participant PBMC samples were collected at day 0 and day 28 after the second dose for TCRbeta chain sequencing. This sample is drawn from a study of T cell responses to AZD1222 COVID-19 vaccine (dated by TCRdb to the early 2020s). Notes on the research overall: AZD1222 recipients with second doses at about 4 weeks or about 12 weeks were pooled, because spike-specific TCR depth and breadth did not differ between schedules. TCR sequencing covered more than 230 trial participants: 207 given two doses of AZD1222 and 26 given two doses of MenACWY control vaccine. Trial participants were enrolled by age into 18-55, 56-69 and 70-plus year subgroups, with around 150, 28 and 57 TCR-sequenced participants respectively. Broad study findings and their caveats: A significant rise in spike-specific TCR breadth and depth was observed after two AZD1222 doses relative to day 0 and relative to MenACWY recipients. Because no day 14 peak-response samples were available, repertoires were characterized only after the peak T cell response. Conclusions about previously exposed vaccinees are limited, since just six or seven AZD1222 recipients were seropositive for SARS-CoV-2 at baseline. Participants were mostly white British and included more females than males, and it was suggested by the authors that clonal diversity may have been underestimated. The 56-69-year group was small, and its depth increase did not reach significance, likely because of low power. Epitopes outside the regions mutated in the B.1.351 and B.1.1.7 variants were reportedly recognized by nearly half of the unique spike-specific TCRs. The whole spike protein was spanned by vaccine-associated CD4 TCRs, and dominant responses were seen in regions 160-218 and 743-854.

From a lookup of the germline V gene (reference sequence), CDR1 and CDR2 are LNHDA and SQIVND. V and J are truncated by 6 bases and 11 bases respectively, leaving an intervening sequence of 13 bases. Counted from cysteine to phenylalanine, this CDR3 has 12 amino acids. The kept DNA is CDR3 alone, 36 bases in frame from the first base. The CDR3 regions of human TCRbeta chains were subjected to immunosequencing. Processing in the source paper ran as follows. TCRs in the repertoires were compared against a reference library of SARS-CoV-2-specific TCRs that had been generated with the MIRA antigen-specificity platform. Breadth was defined as the fraction of unique TCRs that were SARS-CoV-2-associated. Depth was defined as the fraction of total T cells that were SARS-CoV-2-associated. Each spike-specific TCR was assigned to its reactive spike region and to a CD4 or CD8 class using the MIRA data. Log10-transformed breadth and depth values were compared by one-way ANOVA with Sidak's multiple comparisons tests. Held by TCRdb, this immuneACCESS table contains in-frame sequences only and omits some clones. Under half of the omission traces to an unresolved V gene where checked; the cause of the rest is unknown. V, J and clone size reflect that table, while D and trimming were determined from the DNA. This sample comprises some 140,000 clones, about nine tenths of them detected only once. Less than 3.5% of the sample goes to the ten largest clones.

This TCR was sampled from an adult in good health. The sequence links TRBV19 to TRBJ1-4; no D gene can be assigned with confidence. This specimen was peripheral blood, taken on day 0 of AZD1222 vaccination. The DNA sequence is TGTGCCAGTAGAGCCCGGACGGAGAAACTGTTTTTT. It codes for CASRARTEKLFF.